Following are 6 T cell receptor beta chains from one sample sequenced in a study of beta chain features in type 1 diabetes. Expressed TCRB transcripts got sequenced, as all isolated RNA was reverse transcribed. Assay: immunoSEQ multiplex PCR; the TCRdb copy retains only in-frame clones and omits some. The sample shows some 250,000 clones, roughly 30% of them seen only once. Sequencing was carried out using central memory CD4+ T cells from blood. All receptors derive from a man younger than 40 in good health.

Points on this clone: Other DNA sequences of this sample code for an identical CDR3. The genes are TRBV7-2 and TRBJ2-7; 11 nucleotides match TRBD2. The CDR3 extends over 14 amino acids. The V segment lost 5 bases and the J segment 3 bases; nucleotides outside the gene matches: 3. Per the germline V gene, CDR1 is SGHTA and CDR2 is FQGNSA. The CDR3 region is CASSATSGVYEQYF. CDR3 sequence (DNA): TGTGCCAGCAGCGCGACTAGCGGGGTCTACGAGCAGTACTTC.

The V call is TRBV7-8, the J call TRBJ1-5, with 8 bases lining up with TRBD1. The CDR3 length is 16 residues. V lost 0 bases and J lost 5; bases outside the gene matches: 6. CDR1 and CDR2 (germline): SGHVS, FQNEAQ. The CDR3 coding sequence is TGTGCCAGCAGCTTAGCCGGGACAGGAGCTCATCAGCCCCAGCATTTT. This codes for CASSLAGTGAHQPQHF.

The J gene is TRBJ2-7, the V gene TRBV30; D uncertain. The CDR3 has 11 residues. Germline lookup yields CDR1 GTSNPN and CDR2 SVGIG (reference sequence). The ends were cut back, 2 bases at V and 3 bases at J, with 5 bases in the middle. CDR3 sequence reads: CAWSHNYEQYF. CDR3 bases: TGTGCCTGGAGTCATAACTACGAGCAGTACTTC.

This clone showed up just a few times. V is TRBV30 and J is TRBJ1-2, with D perhaps TRBD1 (6 bases). Per germline, CDR1 GTSNPN and CDR2 SVGIG (reference sequence). This CDR3 contains 13 residues. The germline V and J ends were trimmed by 4 bases and 11 bases, with 20 bases remaining between them. The DNA of the CDR3 is TGTGCCTGGACCCTGACAGGATCTGCGAGGTACACCTTC. Translation gives CAWTLTGSARYTF.

There are a few counts of this clone. This chain joins TRBV15 and TRBJ2-5; a possible D gene is TRBD2 (5 bases). There are 13 residues in the CDR3. Germline CDR1 and CDR2: LNHNV and YYDKDF (reference sequence). Trimming took off 5 bases at V and 5 bases at J, with 12 bases between the two ends. The CDR3: CATSPDGVETQYF. CDR3 nucleotide sequence: TGTGCCACCAGCCCCGACGGGGTGGAGACCCAGTACTTC. Supplemented by reference TRBV15 and TRBJ2-5, the full variable domain reads DAMVIQNPRYQVTQFGKPVTLSCSQTLNHNVMYWYQQKSSQAPKLLFHYYDKDFNNEADTPDNFQSRRPNTSFCFLDIRSPGLGDTAMYLCATSPDGVETQYFGPGTRLLVL.

The chain employs TRBV29-1 and TRBJ2-1; 9 nucleotides line up with TRBD2. The CDR3 contains 13 residues. Germline trimming cut 7 bases from V and 8 bases from J; bases unmatched to any gene: 9. Germline V CDR1 and CDR2: SQVTM, ANQGSEA. CDR3: CSASGGPIDEQFF. CDR3 DNA sequence: TGCAGCGCCAGCGGGGGGCCGATCGATGAGCAGTTCTTC.